The source of this T cell receptor beta chain is a study of blood T cell repertoires in COVID-19. Study-wide background: Both acute and convalescent COVID-19 samples were obtained from the United States, Italy and Spain. PBMCs, B-cell-depleted T cells, or T cells provided the cDNA or gDNA that made up the material.

In the source study's methods: Reference gene primers were amplified, and this amplification served to estimate nucleated cell counts. The table came from immunoSEQ multiplex PCR; TCRdb's copy has only in-frame clones and leaves some out. For V, J and clone size, that table is used; D and trimming come from the DNA. The profile covers roughly 200,000 clones, with approximately 83% appearing a single time and more than 3% taken by the ten largest. V shed 5 bases, J shed 6 bases, and the junction held 11 bases outside the gene matches. The length of the CDR3 is 15 residues. Germline values: CDR1 KGHSH, CDR2 LQKENI.

Sequenced sample: peripheral blood. The clonotype comes from a man in his 60s with acute or convalescent COVID-19. The chain is built from TRBV18 and TRBJ1-1, with TRBD1 identical over 8 bases. CDR3 bases: TGTGCCAGCTCAGCTGTGATGGACAGGGTTTCTGAAGCTTTCTTT. Protein: CASSAVMDRVSEAFF.